Presented here are 2 T cell receptor beta chains from one specimen sequenced in a study of blood T cell repertoires in COVID-19. Clones were read by immunoSEQ multiplex PCR, and TCRdb kept only the in-frame ones, dropping some. The table includes under 95,000 clones, roughly nine tenths detected once. The sequenced material came from peripheral blood. The receptor set was obtained from an elderly man in a cohort sampled during active COVID-19.

The chain links TRBV2 to TRBJ1-3, with D unresolved. The germline V gene has CDR1 SNHLY and CDR2 FYNNEI. V was trimmed by 4 bases and J by 2 bases, leaving 6 bases between them. This CDR3 region has 13 residues. CDR3 DNA sequence: TGTGCCAGCAGTGGGGCACCTGGAAACACCATATATTTT. Protein product: CASSGAPGNTIYF.

J is TRBJ2-3 and V is TRBV7-2; D unclear. The CDR3 totals 14 residues. V was cut by 1 base and J by 3 bases, with 8 bases left in between. Germline CDR1 reads SGHTA; CDR2 reads FQGNSA. CDR3 in amino acids: CASSLGLETDTQYF. CDR3 nucleotide sequence: TGTGCCAGCAGCTTAGGGCTAGAAACAGATACGCAGTATTTT. Drawing the rest from reference TRBV7-2 and TRBJ2-3, the complete variable domain is GAGVSQSPSNKVTEKGKDVELRCDPISGHTALYWYRQSLGQGLEFLIYFQGNSAPDKSGLPSDRFSAERTGGSVSTLTIQRTQQEDSAVYLCASSLGLETDTQYFGPGTRLTVL.